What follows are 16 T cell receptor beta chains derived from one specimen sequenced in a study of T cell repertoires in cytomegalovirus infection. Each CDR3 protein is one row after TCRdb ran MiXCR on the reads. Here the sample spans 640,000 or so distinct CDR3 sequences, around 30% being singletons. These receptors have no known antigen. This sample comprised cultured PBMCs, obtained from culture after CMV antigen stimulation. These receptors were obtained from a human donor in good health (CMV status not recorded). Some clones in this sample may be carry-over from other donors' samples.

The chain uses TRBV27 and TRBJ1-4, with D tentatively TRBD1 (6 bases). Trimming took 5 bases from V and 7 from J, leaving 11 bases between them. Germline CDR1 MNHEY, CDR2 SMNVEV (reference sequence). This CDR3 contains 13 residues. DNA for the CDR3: TGTGCCAGCAGTCCGAAAGGGGGTGAAAAACTGTTTTTT. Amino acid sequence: CASSPKGGEKLFF.

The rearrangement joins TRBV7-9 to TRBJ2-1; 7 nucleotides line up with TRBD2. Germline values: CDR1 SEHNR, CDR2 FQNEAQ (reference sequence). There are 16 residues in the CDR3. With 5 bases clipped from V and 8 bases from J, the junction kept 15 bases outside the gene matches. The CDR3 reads CASSERRVGRQDEQFF. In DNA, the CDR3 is TGTGCCAGCAGCGAACGTCGGGTCGGGAGGCAGGATGAGCAGTTCTTC.

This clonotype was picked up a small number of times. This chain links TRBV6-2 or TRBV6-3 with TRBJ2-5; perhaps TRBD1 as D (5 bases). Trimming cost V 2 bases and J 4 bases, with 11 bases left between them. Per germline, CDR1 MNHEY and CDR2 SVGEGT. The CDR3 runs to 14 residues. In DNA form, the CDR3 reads TGTGCCAGCAGTTACGCGGCAGGGCTAGAGACCCAGTACTTC. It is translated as CASSYAAGLETQYF.

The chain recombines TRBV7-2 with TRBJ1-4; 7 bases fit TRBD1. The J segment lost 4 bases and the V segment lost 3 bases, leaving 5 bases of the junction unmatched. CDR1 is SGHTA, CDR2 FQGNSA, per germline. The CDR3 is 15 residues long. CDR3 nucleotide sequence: TGTGCCAGCAGCTTGAGGGGACAGAGTAATGAAAAACTGTTTTTT. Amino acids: CASSLRGQSNEKLFF.

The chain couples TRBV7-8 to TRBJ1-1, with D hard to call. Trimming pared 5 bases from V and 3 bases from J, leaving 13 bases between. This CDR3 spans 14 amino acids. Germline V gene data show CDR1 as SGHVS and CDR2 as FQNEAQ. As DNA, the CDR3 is TGTGCCAGCAGCACGAACTTCGGGGACACTGAAGCTTTCTTT. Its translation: CASSTNFGDTEAFF.

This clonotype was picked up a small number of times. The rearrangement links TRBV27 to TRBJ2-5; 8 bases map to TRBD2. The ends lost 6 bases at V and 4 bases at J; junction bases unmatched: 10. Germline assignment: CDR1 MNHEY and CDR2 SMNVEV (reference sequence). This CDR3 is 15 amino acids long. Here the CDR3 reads CASRRLGGGRETQYF. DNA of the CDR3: TGTGCCAGCAGGCGACTCGGGGGGGGGCGAGAGACCCAGTACTTC.

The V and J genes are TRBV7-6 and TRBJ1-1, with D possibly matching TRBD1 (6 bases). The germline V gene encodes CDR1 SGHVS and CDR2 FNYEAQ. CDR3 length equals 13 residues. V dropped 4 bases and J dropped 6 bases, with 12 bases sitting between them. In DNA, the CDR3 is TGTGCCAGCAGCTACGAGTGGGGGCCTGAAGCTTTCTTT. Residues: CASSYEWGPEAFF. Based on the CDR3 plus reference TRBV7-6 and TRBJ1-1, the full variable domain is GAGVSQSPRYKVTKRGQDVALRCDPISGHVSLYWYRQALGQGPEFLTYFNYEAQQDKSGLPNDRFSAERPEGSISTLTIQRTEQRDSAMYRCASSYEWGPEAFFGQGTRLTVV.

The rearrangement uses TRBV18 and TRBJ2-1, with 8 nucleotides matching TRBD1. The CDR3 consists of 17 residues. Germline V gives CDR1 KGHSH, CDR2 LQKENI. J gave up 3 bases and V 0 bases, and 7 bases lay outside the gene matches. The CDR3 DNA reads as TGTGCCAGCTCACCACCGACAGGGGCGGGGATCTACAATGAGCAGTTCTTC. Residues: CASSPPTGAGIYNEQFF.

The CDR3, as DNA: TGTGCCAGCAGTCGGGGTTTTGAGCAGTACTTC. Translation: CASSRGFEQYF. The chain combines TRBV28 with TRBJ2-7; possibly TRBD2 for D (5 bases). Trimming cost V 5 bases and J 7 bases, with 9 bases left between them. The CDR3 is 11 residues long. Germline CDR1 reads MDHEN; CDR2 reads SYDVKM.

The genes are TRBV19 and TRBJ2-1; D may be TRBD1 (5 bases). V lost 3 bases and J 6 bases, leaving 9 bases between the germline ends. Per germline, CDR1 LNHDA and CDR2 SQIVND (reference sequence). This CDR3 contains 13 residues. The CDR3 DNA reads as TGTGCCAGTAGTATGGCCAGGGTCAATGAGCAGTTCTTC. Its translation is CASSMARVNEQFF.

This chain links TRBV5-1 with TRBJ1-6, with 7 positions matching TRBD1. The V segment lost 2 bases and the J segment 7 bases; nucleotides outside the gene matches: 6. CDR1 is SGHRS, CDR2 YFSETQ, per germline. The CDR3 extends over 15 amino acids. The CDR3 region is CASSFTGTANSPLHF. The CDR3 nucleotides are TGCGCCAGCAGCTTTACCGGGACAGCAAATTCACCCCTCCACTTT.

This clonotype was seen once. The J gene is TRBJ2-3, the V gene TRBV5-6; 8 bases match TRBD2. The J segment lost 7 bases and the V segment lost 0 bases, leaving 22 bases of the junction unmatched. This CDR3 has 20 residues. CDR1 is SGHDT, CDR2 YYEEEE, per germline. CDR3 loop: CASSLAQAIPAGGPGYTQYF. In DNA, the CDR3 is TGTGCCAGCAGCTTGGCCCAGGCGATACCCGCGGGGGGCCCTGGCTATACGCAGTATTTT.

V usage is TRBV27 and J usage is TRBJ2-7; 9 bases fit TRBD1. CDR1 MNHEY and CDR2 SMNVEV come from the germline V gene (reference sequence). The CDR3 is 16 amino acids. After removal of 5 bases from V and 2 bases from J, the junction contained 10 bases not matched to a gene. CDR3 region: CASSRSGTGRTYEQYF. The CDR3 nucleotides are TGTGCCAGCAGTCGATCCGGGACAGGGAGGACCTACGAGCAGTACTTC.

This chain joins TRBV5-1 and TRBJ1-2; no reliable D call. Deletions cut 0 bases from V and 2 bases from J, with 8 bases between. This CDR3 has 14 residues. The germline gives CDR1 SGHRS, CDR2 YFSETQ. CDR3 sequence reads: CASSLGRENYGYTF. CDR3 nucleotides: TGCGCCAGCAGCTTGGGTCGAGAAAACTATGGCTACACCTTC.

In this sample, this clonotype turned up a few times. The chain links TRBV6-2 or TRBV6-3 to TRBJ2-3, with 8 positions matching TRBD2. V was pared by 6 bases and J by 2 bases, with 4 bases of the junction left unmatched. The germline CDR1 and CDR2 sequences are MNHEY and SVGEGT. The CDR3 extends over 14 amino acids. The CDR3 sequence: CASRSGSFTDTQYF. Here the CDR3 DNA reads TGTGCCAGCAGAAGCGGGAGTTTCACAGATACGCAGTATTTT.

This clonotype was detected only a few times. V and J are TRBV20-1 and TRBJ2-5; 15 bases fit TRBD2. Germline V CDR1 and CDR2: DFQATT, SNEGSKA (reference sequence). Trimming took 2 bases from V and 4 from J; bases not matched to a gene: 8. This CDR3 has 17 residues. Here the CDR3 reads CSARPSGTSGGRETQYF. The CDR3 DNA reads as TGCAGTGCTAGACCGTCGGGGACTAGCGGGGGGAGAGAGACCCAGTACTTC.